This TCR beta chain was documented in a study of sequential checkpoint blockade in melanoma. For the study at large: First-line arms were nivolumab then ipilimumab, or the reverse, randomized 1:1. Both treatment sequences were followed by maintenance nivolumab.

Looked up from germline, CDR1 is SEHNR and CDR2 is FQNEAQ (reference sequence). Deletions cut 0 bases from V and 14 bases from J, with 19 bases between. This CDR3 has 14 residues. The treatment is: randomized to nivolumab then ipilimumab (arm A) or the reverse (arm B). Patients had received no earlier DNA-damaging chemotherapy. PBMC sorting kept live CD3+CD8+ cells without CD19 or CD56. Sequencing used immunoSEQ multiplex PCR; TCRdb keeps in-frame clones, though not all of them. The sample yields about 20,000 clones, roughly four fifths seen once. The material was CD8+ T cells sorted from blood (inferred from file names), obtained from a patient given nivolumab and ipilimumab in sequence. The rearrangement joins TRBV7-9 to TRBJ1-1; D uncertain. The sequence came from a human donor with melanoma. CDR3 protein: CASSLASAPSQAFF. Here the CDR3 DNA reads TGTGCCAGCAGCTTAGCGTCGGCACCCAGCCAGGCCTTCTTT.